Each of the 13 T cell receptor beta chains below was sequenced from the same sample in a study of blood T cells in healthy people across ages. Next came a second PCR, run for roughly 6 to 11 cycles, which used a sample-barcoded 5' primer along with a J-beta primer mix. TCRdb re-called the 5' RACE reads through MiXCR, storing one row per CDR3 protein. This table holds roughly 680,000 distinct CDR3 sequences, roughly 21% found once. Sample: blood. These TCRs come from a man between 65 and 85 years old in good health.

J is TRBJ1-2 and V is TRBV20-1, with 8 bases lining up with TRBD1. Per germline, CDR1 DFQATT and CDR2 SNEGSKA (reference sequence). Trimming cost V 2 bases and J 8 bases; bases outside gene matches: 13. The length of the CDR3 is 15 residues. The CDR3 DNA sequence: TGCAGTGCTAGATCACTCCGGGACAGGCCTCCCGGCTACACCTTC. Translated: CSARSLRDRPPGYTF.

This chain links TRBV7-2 with TRBJ2-7; D unresolved. This CDR3 contains 13 residues. Germline CDR1 SGHTA, CDR2 FQGNSA. V was shortened by 4 bases and J by 2 bases, with 9 bases between the two germline ends. The CDR3 loop reads CASSSIGTYEQYF. DNA for the CDR3: TGTGCCAGCAGCTCGATAGGGACCTACGAGCAGTACTTC.

This clonotype was counted a few times. The chain joins TRBV3-1 to TRBJ1-4; D may be TRBD1 (6 bases). The germline V gene has CDR1 LGHDT and CDR2 YNNKEL (reference sequence). This CDR3 comprises 17 residues. Trimming shortened V by 5 bases and J by 5 bases, and 21 bases separated the two germline ends. The CDR3 loop reads CASSFSGTRTLNEKLFF. CDR3 bases: TGTGCCAGCAGCTTTTCCGGGACACGGACTTTGAATGAAAAACTGTTTTTT.

This clonotype was recorded a few times. This rearrangement joins TRBV11-2 to TRBJ2-1, with 11 bases that match TRBD2. In germline, CDR1 is SGHAT, CDR2 FQNNGV. The J segment lost 5 bases and the V segment lost 5 bases, leaving 11 bases of the junction unmatched. The CDR3 extends over 17 amino acids. For the CDR3, the DNA is TGTGCCAGCAGCCCAGGGGCTAGCGGGAGGTCCAACAATGAGCAGTTCTTC. The encoded protein is CASSPGASGRSNNEQFF.

A few counts support this clonotype. The chain couples TRBV6-2 or TRBV6-3 to TRBJ2-5, with TRBD2 identical over 7 bases. With the DNA end fitting TRBJ2-7 better, the J assignment may be wrong. CDR3 length: 16 residues. The germline V gene has CDR1 MNHEY and CDR2 SVGEGT. The CDR3 region has the DNA TGTGCCAGCGTCCCCAATCGGGGCGGGAGCTCCTACGAGCAGTACTTC. Translation gives CASVPNRGGSSYEQYF.

This clonotype has a count of ten or more. This chain uses TRBV6-5 with TRBJ2-5; tentatively, D is TRBD1 or TRBD2 (5 bases each). The tail of the sequence fits TRBJ2-7 better, so the J call may be wrong. This CDR3 contains 15 residues. Germline CDR1 reads MNHEY; CDR2 reads SVGAGI. CDR3 nucleotides: TGTGCCAGCAGAGCCGGGACCCTAAAGGCGTACGAGCAGTACTTC. Its translation is CASRAGTLKAYEQYF.

The J gene is TRBJ2-7, the V gene TRBV27, with TRBD2 matching 8 bases. Germline CDR1 MNHEY, CDR2 SMNVEV (reference sequence). V was pared by 8 bases and J by 3 bases, with 12 bases of the junction left unmatched. The CDR3 contains 15 residues. The CDR3 bases are TGTGCCAGCTCCCCCTTTAGCGGGACTCTCTACGAGCAGTACTTC. Residues: CASSPFSGTLYEQYF.

This clonotype has just a few counts. V gene TRBV6-5 combines with J gene TRBJ2-1; 9 bases match TRBD1. This CDR3 is 14 amino acids long. Germline CDR1 and CDR2: MNHEY and SVGAGI. Unmatched junction bases numbered 6, after V lost 6 bases and J lost 6 bases. CDR3 sequence: CASRSGQGSNEQFF. DNA of the CDR3: TGTGCCAGCAGAAGCGGACAGGGGAGCAATGAGCAGTTCTTC.

DNA for the CDR3: TGCAGTGCTAGAGAAACCGGGGAGCTGTTTTTT. This encodes CSARETGELFF. The J gene is TRBJ2-2, the V gene TRBV20-1; no clear D gene. The CDR3 sequence is 11 residues long. Trimming took off 0 bases at V and 5 bases at J, with 1 base between the two ends. CDR1 and CDR2 from the germline V gene are DFQATT and SNEGSKA (reference sequence).

There are a few counts of this clonotype. The rearrangement uses TRBV12-3 or TRBV12-4 and TRBJ2-5; D is unresolved. This CDR3 has 15 residues. V lost 3 bases and J 0 bases, leaving 11 bases between the germline ends. CDR3 bases: TGTGCCAGCAGTTTTGGTCAGCCGTACCAAGAGACCCAGTACTTC. This translates into CASSFGQPYQETQYF.

Comments on this clonotype: A junction boundary mismatches the germline segment, possibly from a read error. The gene calls are TRBV7-9 and TRBJ2-1; D ambiguous. The CDR3 totals 12 residues. Germline lookup yields CDR1 SEHNR and CDR2 FQNEAQ (reference sequence). The CDR3 bases are TGTGCCAGCAGCTTAGCCGTGAATGGGCAGTTCTTC. Translated, it gives CASSLAVNGQFF.

There are a few counts of this clonotype. The chain recombines TRBV28 with TRBJ2-4, with D uncertain. Per germline, CDR1 MDHEN and CDR2 SYDVKM. Trimming took off 4 bases at V and 1 base at J, with 14 bases between the two ends. This CDR3 spans 16 amino acids. CDR3 DNA: TGTGCCAGCAGTTCCCGACTGGTTGCGGCCAAAAACATTCAGTACTTC. Translation: CASSSRLVAAKNIQYF.

The chain combines TRBV2 with TRBJ1-4; no clear D gene. Germline assignment: CDR1 SNHLY and CDR2 FYNNEI. The V end was cut by 0 bases, the J end by 6 bases, with 8 bases between. The length of the CDR3 is 14 residues. DNA for the CDR3: TGTGCCAGCAGTGAAGCCCGTCAGGATGAAAAACTGTTTTTT. Translated: CASSEARQDEKLFF.